Following are 31 T cell receptor beta chains from one sample sequenced in a study of beta chain features in type 1 diabetes. The whole isolated RNA underwent reverse transcription, so sequencing captured expressed TCRB transcripts. The method was immunoSEQ multiplex PCR; TCRdb's version includes in-frame clones alone and lacks a portion of them. Counted here are fewer than 400,000 clones, around 7.6% occurring once; the ten biggest clones make up less than 0.5%. Sample: central memory CD4+ T cells from blood. Every receptor here comes from a young woman in good health.

This clone has just a few counts. The V call is TRBV15, the J call TRBJ1-1; D is uncertain. In germline, CDR1 is LNHNV, CDR2 YYDKDF (reference sequence). The length of the CDR3 is 14 residues. V was clipped by 6 bases and J by 2 bases, with 13 bases between them. The CDR3 loop reads CATSTQRFNTEAFF. CDR3 nucleotide sequence: TGTGCCACCAGTACACAGCGGTTCAACACTGAAGCTTTCTTT.

This clone was counted only a few times. The V gene is TRBV6-6, the J gene TRBJ1-5; TRBD1 is a possible D gene (5 bases). Germline lookup yields CDR1 MNHNY and CDR2 SVGAGI (reference sequence). Between the trimmed V and J ends, which lost 4 bases and 4 bases, there was a span of 17 bases. This CDR3 has 16 residues. The CDR3 region has the DNA TGTGCCAGCAGTTTCGGGGGGGGGAACCGGAATCAGCCCCAGCATTTT. Translated, it gives CASSFGGGNRNQPQHF.

This clone was recorded a few times. The chain carries TRBV6-5 and TRBJ1-4; possibly TRBD1 for D (5 bases). CDR3 length equals 14 residues. Germline CDR1 reads MNHEY; CDR2 reads SVGAGI. Between the trimmed V and J ends, which lost 6 bases and 0 bases, there was a span of 8 bases. The CDR3 is CASRPGATNEKLFF. The CDR3 bases are TGTGCCAGCAGACCGGGGGCAACTAATGAAAAACTGTTTTTT.

This clone was seen ten or more times. CDR3 amino acids: CASSDFGSREKLFF. In nucleotides, the CDR3 is TGTGCCAGCAGTGACTTCGGCAGTCGCGAAAAACTGTTTTTT. The chain uses TRBV2 and TRBJ1-4, with D uncertain. CDR1 and CDR2 from the germline V gene are SNHLY and FYNNEI. The CDR3 extends over 14 amino acids. Between the trimmed V and J ends, which lost 3 bases and 8 bases, there was a span of 13 bases.

At least ten counts were recorded for this clone. The chain combines TRBV10-3 with TRBJ2-5, with D hard to call. The CDR3 spans 14 residues. Per germline, CDR1 ENHRY and CDR2 SYGVKD. Trimming took off 6 bases at V and 0 bases at J, with 11 bases between the two ends. CDR3 loop: CAISLDPDQETQYF. The DNA for the CDR3 is TGTGCCATCAGCCTCGATCCGGACCAAGAGACCCAGTACTTC.

This clone appeared many times. The V and J genes are TRBV5-1 and TRBJ1-1, with 7 bases aligning to TRBD1. From germline, CDR1 is SGHRS and CDR2 YFSETQ. V lost 2 bases and J lost 1; bases outside the gene matches: 2. This CDR3 is 14 amino acids long. The CDR3 DNA is TGCGCCAGCAGCTTCGGGGACAGGAACACTGAAGCTTTCTTT. Protein product: CASSFGDRNTEAFF.

This clone was observed a few times. The chain combines TRBV6-5 with TRBJ1-2, with D uncertain. The germline V gene encodes CDR1 MNHEY and CDR2 SVGAGI. V was cut by 5 bases and J by 8 bases, with 15 bases left in between. The CDR3 is made up of 13 amino acids. The CDR3 sequence: CASSVSAVSGYTF. CDR3 coding DNA: TGTGCCAGCAGTGTATCAGCGGTCAGCGGCTACACCTTC.

This clone appeared a few times. This chain joins TRBV20-1 and TRBJ2-3; D gene ambiguous. CDR1 and CDR2 (germline): DFQATT, SNEGSKA (reference sequence). This CDR3 has 11 amino acids. V lost 3 bases and J lost 5, with 6 bases in between. The CDR3 spells CSARPQDTQYF. CDR3 bases: TGCAGTGCTAGGCCCCAAGATACGCAGTATTTT.

This chain uses TRBV14 with TRBJ2-1; D may be TRBD1 (5 bases). The germline gives CDR1 SGHDN, CDR2 FVKESK. V lost 0 bases, J lost 6 bases, and 18 bases lay in between. This CDR3 has 17 amino acids. DNA of the CDR3: TGTGCCAGCAGCCAAGATCAGGTCAGGGTTGGCGGCAATGAGCAGTTCTTC. Protein product: CASSQDQVRVGGNEQFF.

Only a few counts were recorded for this clone. V gene TRBV9 combines with J gene TRBJ2-1; 12 bases match TRBD2. Germline CDR1 is SGDLS and CDR2 is YYNGEE. Trimming at V came to 3 bases and at J to 1 base, leaving 8 bases not matched to a gene. This CDR3 comprises 18 residues. In nucleotides, the CDR3 is TGTGCCAGCAGCGCGACTAGCGGGAGAACGGTTTCCTACAATGAGCAGTTCTTC. It yields the protein CASSATSGRTVSYNEQFF. Full variable domain (outside the CDR3, taken from reference TRBV9 and TRBJ2-1): DSGVTQTPKHLITATGQRVTLRCSPRSGDLSVYWYQQSLDQGLQFLIQYYNGEERAKGNILERFSAQQFPDLHSELNLSSLELGDSALYFCASSATSGRTVSYNEQFFGPGTRLTVL.

J is TRBJ2-1 and V is TRBV7-2, with 7 bases that match TRBD2. The V and J ends lost 4 bases and 2 bases, in that order; junction bases with no gene match: 14. Germline V gene data show CDR1 as SGHTA and CDR2 as FQGNSA. This CDR3 spans 18 amino acids. CDR3 protein: CASSSGTISFGPYNEQFF. The CDR3 region has the DNA TGTGCCAGCAGCTCTGGGACTATTAGTTTTGGCCCCTACAATGAGCAGTTCTTC.

The chain recombines TRBV11-2 with TRBJ1-5; D uncertain. This CDR3 comprises 12 residues. V lost 4 bases to trimming and J lost 7 bases, with 8 bases between them. Germline assignment: CDR1 SGHAT and CDR2 FQNNGV. The CDR3 DNA reads as TGTGCCAGCAGCTCCACGGACCAGCCCCAGCATTTT. It specifies CASSSTDQPQHF.

There are a few counts of this clone. The V call is TRBV10-3, the J call TRBJ2-1; 13 bases align to TRBD2. V lost 7 bases and J lost 4; bases outside the gene matches: 4. The germline V gene encodes CDR1 ENHRY and CDR2 SYGVKD. The CDR3 loop spans 15 amino acids. The chain's CDR3 is CAITKGLAGYNEQFF. DNA of the CDR3: TGTGCCATCACCAAGGGACTAGCGGGGTACAATGAGCAGTTCTTC.

The chain uses TRBV5-4 and TRBJ2-7, with a possible D match to TRBD1 (5 bases). The CDR3 has 14 residues. CDR1 and CDR2 (germline): SGHNT, YYREEE (reference sequence). The V gene lost 2 bases and the J gene lost 2 bases, with 11 bases spanning the gap. The CDR3 is CASSFFQGTYEQYF. The CDR3 DNA reads TGTGCCAGCAGCTTTTTCCAGGGAACCTACGAGCAGTACTTC.

The rearrangement uses TRBV7-3 and TRBJ2-1; D gene uncertain. The CDR3 covers 16 residues. V shed 5 bases and J shed 0 bases, with 14 bases lying between them. Germline CDR1 reads SGHTA; CDR2 reads FQGTGA. CDR3 loop: CASSPTIASSYNEQFF. The CDR3 bases are TGTGCCAGCAGCCCCACCATTGCCAGCTCCTACAATGAGCAGTTCTTC.

The table lists this clone with a few counts. CDR3: CASRGGGANVLTF. The CDR3 coding sequence is TGTGCCAGCAGAGGGGGTGGGGCCAACGTCCTGACTTTC. The V gene is TRBV28, the J gene TRBJ2-6, with D possibly matching TRBD1 (6 bases). The CDR3 sequence is 13 residues long. The V end was cut by 6 bases, the J end by 3 bases, with 6 bases between. The germline gives CDR1 MDHEN, CDR2 SYDVKM.

Ten or more counts support this clone. V is TRBV14 and J is TRBJ1-5; TRBD1 agrees at 11 bases. Germline V gives CDR1 SGHDN, CDR2 FVKESK. The CDR3 has 15 amino acids. V was clipped by 5 bases and J by 2 bases; unmatched bases: 2. The CDR3 DNA reads TGTGCCAGCAGCGAGGACAGGGGGCGCAATCAGCCCCAGCATTTT. This gives the protein CASSEDRGRNQPQHF.

This chain uses TRBV2 with TRBJ2-6; D is perhaps TRBD1 or TRBD2 (5 bases each). Trimming removed 6 bases from V and 0 bases from J, with 21 bases in between. This CDR3 is 19 amino acids long. Germline lookup yields CDR1 SNHLY and CDR2 FYNNEI. CDR3 coding DNA: TGTGCCAGCAGGGGAGTCCCAGGGAAGGCTTACTCTGGGGCCAACGTCCTGACTTTC. Protein product: CASRGVPGKAYSGANVLTF.

CDR3 in amino acids: CASSLTALEGSYTF. The CDR3, as DNA: TGTGCCAGCAGCTTAACTGCTTTGGAGGGGAGCTACACCTTC. The V call is TRBV7-3, the J call TRBJ1-2; D might be TRBD1 (5 bases). Germline CDR1 SGHTA, CDR2 FQGTGA. There are 14 residues in the CDR3. V lost 0 bases and J 9 bases, leaving 14 bases between the germline ends.

CDR3 in DNA: TGTGCCAGCAGTCCGGGTAACCCAAATCAGCCCCAGCATTTT. This gives the protein CASSPGNPNQPQHF. This chain connects TRBV6-6 to TRBJ1-5, with D uncertain. The CDR3 contains 14 residues. Deletions cut 5 bases from V and 4 bases from J, with 12 bases between. CDR1 MNHNY and CDR2 SVGAGI come from the germline V gene (reference sequence).

This clone was observed many times. The chain is built from TRBV7-2 and TRBJ2-7; 10 bases map to TRBD2. With V trimmed by 6 bases and J by 3 bases, 5 bases remained unmatched. The CDR3 is made up of 14 amino acids. The germline CDR1 and CDR2 sequences are SGHTA and FQGNSA. The CDR3 region is CASRYGTSDYEQYF. DNA for the CDR3: TGTGCCAGCAGATACGGGACTAGCGACTACGAGCAGTACTTC.

In this sample, this clone turned up a few times. The rearrangement links TRBV10-3 to TRBJ2-1, with 8 bases aligning to TRBD2. The CDR3 loop spans 17 amino acids. Germline CDR1 and CDR2: ENHRY and SYGVKD. Trimming took 10 bases from V and 5 from J; bases not matched to a gene: 19. The CDR3 nucleotides read TGTGCCACCCAAGAACGGGGGGGCTCCCTCAATAACAATGAGCAGTTCTTC. Residues: CATQERGGSLNNNEQFF.

This clone was seen only a few times. A much larger clonotype is one base distant, so this may be a read error. This chain uses TRBV11-2 with TRBJ2-1; 11 bases match TRBD2. Germline CDR1 reads SGHAT; CDR2 reads FQNNGV. The CDR3 has 15 amino acids. V trimming: 6 bases; J trimming: 2 bases; junction bases outside the gene matches: 3. The CDR3 reads CASSRLAGTYNEQFF. DNA for the CDR3: TGTGCCAGCAGTCGACTAGCGGGGACCTACAATGAGCAGTTCTTC.

The sample holds a few counts of this clone. The chain couples TRBV10-3 to TRBJ2-7; D is perhaps TRBD1 or TRBD2 (5 bases each). Trimming shortened V by 4 bases and J by 4 bases, and 11 bases separated the two germline ends. Per the germline V gene, CDR1 is ENHRY and CDR2 is SYGVKD. This CDR3 region has 13 residues. The CDR3 sequence is CAISGGTGYEQYF. CDR3 sequence (DNA): TGTGCCATCAGTGGGGGGACGGGATACGAGCAGTACTTC.

The chain recombines TRBV11-2 with TRBJ1-4; D is ambiguous. V lost 1 base and J 0 bases, leaving 6 bases between the germline ends. The CDR3 loop spans 15 amino acids. Germline values: CDR1 SGHAT, CDR2 FQNNGV. The CDR3, as DNA: TGTGCCAGCAGCTTAGGGCTTGCAACTAATGAAAAACTGTTTTTT. Translation: CASSLGLATNEKLFF. Combining the CDR3 with reference TRBV11-2 and TRBJ1-4 gives the whole variable domain EAGVAQSPRYKIIEKRQSVAFWCNPISGHATLYWYQQILGQGPKLLIQFQNNGVVDDSQLPKDRFSAERLKGVDSTLKIQPAKLEDSAVYLCASSLGLATNEKLFFGSGTQLSVL.

This chain links TRBV28 with TRBJ2-7; weak D call: TRBD2 (6 bases). V dropped 8 bases and J dropped 4 bases, with 21 bases sitting between them. The CDR3 has 15 amino acids. The germline V gene has CDR1 MDHEN and CDR2 SYDVKM. For the CDR3, the DNA is TGTGCCAGCTGGGACTCGTGGACACCCGAGTACGAGCAGTACTTC. The encoded protein is CASWDSWTPEYEQYF.

In this sample, this clone turned up a few times. The chain carries TRBV5-1 and TRBJ2-2, with 8 bases fitting TRBD2. CDR3 length equals 15 residues. Germline V gene lookup returns CDR1 SGHRS and CDR2 YFSETQ. The V and J ends lost 4 bases and 6 bases, in that order; junction bases with no gene match: 8. The CDR3 region has the DNA TGCGCCAGCAGCAACATTAGCGGGAAGGCCGGGGAGCTGTTTTTT. Encoded protein: CASSNISGKAGELFF.

This clone was counted between two and nine times. J is TRBJ2-7 and V is TRBV10-3, with no clear D. CDR1 and CDR2 from the germline V gene are ENHRY and SYGVKD. This CDR3 is 14 amino acids long. Trimming took off 3 bases at V and 4 bases at J, with 13 bases between the two ends. CDR3 region: CAISDLRSRYEQYF. In nucleotides, the CDR3 is TGTGCCATCAGTGATCTTCGCTCCAGATACGAGCAGTACTTC.

In its sample, this clone was seen a few times. The chain combines TRBV4-3 with TRBJ2-2; a weak D match, TRBD2 (6 bases). The length of the CDR3 is 16 residues. CDR1 and CDR2 from the germline V gene are LGHNA and YSLEER. The V gene lost 0 bases and the J gene lost 8 bases, with 16 bases spanning the gap. Here the CDR3 reads CASSQDNLAGRGELFF. The CDR3 nucleotides read TGCGCCAGCAGCCAAGATAACCTAGCCGGGAGAGGGGAGCTGTTTTTT.

This clone was observed a few times. The rearrangement uses TRBV13 and TRBJ2-2, with TRBD2 as a possible D gene (5 bases). V shed 5 bases and J shed 6 bases, with 16 bases lying between them. The CDR3 is 15 amino acids. CDR1 is PRHDT and CDR2 is FYEKMQ in the germline V gene (reference sequence). In DNA, the CDR3 is TGTGCCAGCAGCCTCGCCGTACTAGGTTCCGGGGAGCTGTTTTTT. Amino acid sequence: CASSLAVLGSGELFF.

This clone was seen only a few times. J is TRBJ1-5 and V is TRBV6-1; D not certain. Trimming left V 8 bases short and J 3 bases short, with 17 bases between. The CDR3 loop spans 15 amino acids. CDR1 MNHNS and CDR2 SASEGT come from the germline V gene. This CDR3 is CASRIDADPNQPQHF. The CDR3 coding sequence is TGTGCCAGCCGGATCGATGCTGACCCCAATCAGCCCCAGCATTTT.